This is a list of T cell receptor beta chains from one sample in a study of blood T cell repertoires in COVID-19. The data were produced by immunoSEQ multiplex PCR, yet TCRdb's version contains in-frame clones alone and is incomplete. Of 250,000 to 350,000 clones listed, 85% were seen once; the top ten hold about 2.5%. The material sequenced was PBMCs or T cells enriched from blood (not recorded which). These receptors were taken from a woman in her fifties or sixties who had recovered from COVID-19. CDR3s include the opening cysteine and the closing phenylalanine or tryptophan. Each record gives: clone size, J gene, D gene, V gene, CDR3 protein, CDR3 DNA. D genes are given only for firm matches. The size field is filled for only some rows; it gives once, few, many or a size class.

size: NA; J: TRBJ2-3; D: TRBD2; V: TRBV27; CDR3: CASSLLFPGGLGTDTQYF; DNA: TGTGCCAGCAGTTTATTGTTCCCGGGAGGGCTGGGGACAGATACGCAGTATTTT
size: NA; J: TRBJ2-7; D: TRBD2; V: TRBV12-3/TRBV12-4; CDR3: CASRGLAGYEQYF; DNA: TGTGCCAGCAGAGGACTAGCGGGGTACGAGCAGTACTTC
size: NA; J: TRBJ2-7; D: TRBD1; V: TRBV5-4; CDR3: CASSLGWDRASYEQYF; DNA: TGTGCCAGCAGCTTGGGATGGGACAGGGCATCCTACGAGCAGTACTTC
size: once; J: TRBJ2-7; D: TRBD1; V: TRBV29-1; CDR3: CSVGRTGANEQYF; DNA: TGCAGCGTTGGGAGGACAGGGGCTAACGAGCAGTACTTC
size: NA; J: TRBJ2-2; D: TRBD2; V: TRBV5-1; CDR3: CASSRTSGANTGELFF; DNA: TGCGCCAGCAGCCGGACTAGCGGGGCGAACACCGGGGAGCTGTTTTTT
size: NA; J: TRBJ1-6; D: TRBD1; V: TRBV3-1/TRBV3-2; CDR3: CASSDRGVRSPLHF; DNA: TGTGCCAGCAGCGACAGGGGTGTGCGTTCACCCCTCCACTTT
size: NA; J: TRBJ1-1; D: NA; V: TRBV6-4; CDR3: CASRPGHSNTEAFF; DNA: TGTGCCAGCAGGCCGGGACACTCGAACACTGAAGCTTTCTTT
size: NA; J: TRBJ2-7; D: NA; V: TRBV10-3; CDR3: CAISEVMTESSYEQYF; DNA: TGTGCCATCAGTGAAGTAATGACGGAGAGCTCCTACGAGCAGTACTTC
size: NA; J: TRBJ2-2; D: TRBD1; V: TRBV5-1; CDR3: CASSFGYRGANTGELFF; DNA: TGCGCCAGCAGCTTTGGATACAGGGGGGCGAACACCGGGGAGCTGTTTTTT
size: NA; J: TRBJ2-7; D: TRBD2; V: TRBV3-1/TRBV3-2; CDR3: CASSQDPLAGDPYEQYF; DNA: TGTGCCAGCAGCCAAGACCCGCTAGCGGGGGACCCCTACGAGCAGTACTTC
size: once; J: TRBJ2-1; D: NA; V: TRBV2; CDR3: CASRFDRLYNEQFF; DNA: TGTGCCAGCAGATTTGACAGGCTCTACAATGAGCAGTTCTTC
size: NA; J: TRBJ1-3; D: NA; V: TRBV7-8; CDR3: CASSWTGGPSFGNTIYF; DNA: TGTGCCAGCAGCTGGACCGGGGGGCCCTCGTTTGGAAACACCATATATTTT
size: few; J: TRBJ1-3; D: TRBD1; V: TRBV2; CDR3: CASSGTVSGNTIYF; DNA: TGTGCCAGCTCCGGGACAGTCTCTGGAAACACCATATATTTT
size: NA; J: TRBJ1-3; D: NA; V: TRBV5-6; CDR3: CASSLGQVSGNTIYF; DNA: TGTGCCAGCAGCTTGGGACAGGTCTCTGGAAACACCATATATTTT
size: few; J: TRBJ2-1; D: TRBD1; V: TRBV4-3; CDR3: CASSQDRPRQGYNEQFF; DNA: TGCGCCAGCAGCCAAGATAGACCGAGACAGGGGTACAATGAGCAGTTCTTC
size: NA; J: TRBJ2-1; D: NA; V: TRBV7-9; CDR3: CASSFSFEQFF; DNA: TGTGCCAGCAGCTTCAGTTTTGAGCAGTTCTTC
size: few; J: TRBJ2-3; D: NA; V: TRBV9; CDR3: CASSGSSETGPDTQYF; DNA: TGTGCCAGCAGCGGCTCTAGCGAAACGGGGCCAGATACGCAGTATTTT
size: NA; J: TRBJ1-2; D: NA; V: TRBV29-1; CDR3: CSVEPGTYVTDGYTF; DNA: TGCAGCGTTGAGCCTGGTACTTATGTAACGGATGGCTACACCTTC
size: NA; J: TRBJ2-7; D: NA; V: TRBV12-5; CDR3: CASGNPDYDYYEQYF; DNA: TGTGCTAGTGGGAACCCCGACTACGATTACTACGAGCAGTACTTC